These T cell receptor beta chains were read from a single sample in a study of shared clonotypes between healthy human individuals. Method: immunoSEQ multiplex PCR; TCRdb's copy keeps in-frame clones and lacks some. Here the sample spans some 2.3 million clones, roughly 93% being singletons. Specimen: naive CD4+ T cells from PBMCs. The receptor source for this set is a man younger than 35 in good health. Some clones in this sample may be carry-over from other donors' samples. Each CDR3 is given with its conserved first and last residue. D genes are given only for firm matches. Only part of the rows carry a size: once, few, many, or a class if the clone is expanded.

clone_size	v_call	j_call	cdr3_length	d_call	cdr3_aa	cdr3_nt
-	TRBV2	TRBJ1-5	14	-	CASMVDSGNQPQHF	TGTGCCAGCATGGTGGATTCCGGCAATCAGCCCCAGCATTTT
-	TRBV6-6	TRBJ2-1	14	-	CASKTGNRYNEQFF	TGTGCCAGCAAAACAGGGAATCGCTACAATGAGCAGTTCTTC
few	TRBV25-1	TRBJ1-5	15	-	CASSESLGSNQPQHF	TGTGCCAGCAGTGAATCTCTTGGTAGCAATCAGCCCCAGCATTTT
-	TRBV20-1	TRBJ2-1	11	TRBD1	CSADRGNEQFF	TGCAGTGCGGACAGGGGGAATGAGCAGTTCTTC
-	TRBV19	TRBJ2-5	13	TRBD2	CASRVAGAETQYF	TGTGCCAGTAGAGTAGCGGGAGCCGAGACCCAGTACTTC
-	TRBV13	TRBJ2-5	13	TRBD1	CASRNWDRETQYF	TGTGCCAGCCGAAATTGGGACAGAGAGACCCAGTACTTC
once	TRBV13	TRBJ2-3	16	TRBD2	CASSLLSSGRTDTQYF	TGTGCCAGCAGCTTATTGTCTAGCGGGAGGACAGATACGCAGTATTTT
few	TRBV28	TRBJ1-5	11	-	CASSLGQPQHF	TGTGCCAGCAGTTTAGGGCAGCCCCAGCATTTT
-	TRBV28	TRBJ1-2	14	TRBD1	CAIGIEGAAGGYTF	TGTGCCATCGGGATCGAGGGGGCAGCGGGCGGCTACACCTTC
few	TRBV19	TRBJ1-1	13	-	CASSIGGNTEAFF	TGTGCCAGTAGTATTGGCGGGAACACTGAAGCTTTCTTT
once	TRBV19	TRBJ1-5	14	-	CASHRDVGNQPQHF	TGTGCCAGTCACAGGGATGTGGGCAATCAGCCCCAGCATTTT
once	TRBV29-1	TRBJ1-1	13	-	CSVAQRMNTEAFF	TGCAGCGTTGCACAGAGAATGAACACTGAAGCTTTCTTT
-	TRBV6-5	TRBJ2-7	15	-	CASSSRVGGAYEQYF	TGTGCCAGCAGTTCCCGAGTAGGAGGGGCCTACGAGCAGTACTTC
-	TRBV5-5	TRBJ1-1	12	-	CASSLSETEAFF	TGTGCCAGCAGCTTGAGTGAGACTGAAGCTTTCTTT
-	TRBV7-2	TRBJ1-2	15	-	CASSLERGLGYGYTF	TGTGCCAGCAGCTTAGAACGGGGGCTGGGCTATGGCTACACCTTC
-	TRBV7-9	TRBJ2-2	16	TRBD1	CASSLGTGPNTGELFF	TGTGCCAGCAGCTTAGGGACAGGACCGAACACCGGGGAGCTGTTTTTT
-	TRBV5-1	TRBJ2-3	16	TRBD2	CASSPGLAGNTDTQYF	TGCGCCAGCAGCCCCGGACTAGCGGGAAACACAGATACGCAGTATTTT
-	TRBV5-6	TRBJ2-5	14	TRBD1	CASSLTGAVETQYF	TGTGCCAGCAGCTTGACAGGGGCGGTCGAGACCCAGTACTTC
-	TRBV15	TRBJ1-3	15	TRBD1	CATSRKQGIGNTIYF	TGTGCCACCAGCAGAAAACAGGGGATTGGAAACACCATATATTTT
-	TRBV9	TRBJ2-1	15	TRBD2	CASSPAGTSNDEQFF	TGTGCCAGCAGCCCGGCCGGGACTAGCAACGATGAGCAGTTCTTC
-	TRBV30	TRBJ2-3	13	-	CACSSGSTDTQYF	TGTGCCTGCTCCAGCGGGAGCACAGATACGCAGTATTTT
few	TRBV5-1	TRBJ2-1	15	TRBD2	CASSPGLADYNEQFF	TGCGCCAGCAGCCCGGGACTAGCGGACTACAATGAGCAGTTCTTC
-	TRBV5-6	TRBJ2-7	12	-	CASSFSRYEQYF	TGTGCCAGCAGCTTCAGCCGCTACGAGCAGTACTTC
-	TRBV27	TRBJ2-1	16	TRBD2	CASSLSLAGGLGEQFF	TGTGCCAGCAGTTTATCGCTAGCGGGAGGTCTGGGTGAGCAGTTCTTC
-	TRBV2	TRBJ2-2	14	-	CASSGAGAVGELFF	TGTGCCAGCAGTGGGGCAGGGGCGGTCGGGGAGCTGTTTTTT
few	TRBV18	TRBJ1-5	14	-	CASSLGEFNQPQHF	TGTGCCAGCTCCCTGGGGGAGTTCAATCAGCCCCAGCATTTT
few	TRBV19	TRBJ1-1	15	-	CASGSLVGAGTEAFF	TGTGCCAGTGGATCCCTCGTAGGGGCGGGGACTGAAGCTTTCTTT
-	TRBV11-1	TRBJ1-4	15	-	CASSLREATNEKLFF	TGTGCCAGCAGCTTGCGTGAGGCAACTAATGAAAAACTGTTTTTT
once	TRBV6-6	TRBJ2-1	10	-	CASGWGEQFF	TGTGCCAGCGGGTGGGGTGAGCAGTTCTTC
-	TRBV9	TRBJ2-1	13	-	CASSASVYNEQFF	TGTGCCAGCAGCGCTAGCGTTTACAATGAGCAGTTCTTC
-	TRBV6-5	TRBJ1-3	16	-	CASSYSEARSGNTIYF	TGTGCCAGCAGTTACTCCGAGGCCAGATCTGGAAACACCATATATTTT
-	TRBV6-1	TRBJ2-1	13	-	CASTQLRGGEQFF	TGTGCCAGCACTCAGTTGAGGGGAGGTGAGCAGTTCTTC
-	TRBV10-2	TRBJ1-2	15	-	CASSESVGDSYGYTF	TGCGCCAGCAGTGAGTCGGTAGGAGACTCCTATGGCTACACCTTC
once	TRBV28	TRBJ2-3	12	-	CASSFSTDTQYF	TGTGCCAGCAGTTTTAGTACAGATACGCAGTATTTT
-	TRBV7-3	TRBJ2-3	16	-	CASSFSSGLSQDTQYF	TGTGCCAGCAGCTTCTCGAGCGGACTCTCGCAAGATACGCAGTATTTT
-	TRBV9	TRBJ2-4	14	TRBD1	CASSVEMGQDIQYF	TGTGCCAGCAGCGTAGAGATGGGACAGGACATTCAGTACTTC
-	TRBV28	TRBJ2-3	17	TRBD2	CASSPAGGPRLTDTQYF	TGTGCCAGCAGTCCCGCGGGAGGGCCTAGACTCACAGATACGCAGTATTTT
-	TRBV27	TRBJ2-5	13	-	CASSFRRQETQYF	TGTGCCAGCAGTTTTCGGCGTCAAGAGACCCAGTACTTC
-	TRBV5-1	TRBJ2-1	16	-	CASSLEPSASYNEQFF	TGCGCCAGCAGCTTGGAACCTAGCGCATCCTACAATGAGCAGTTCTTC
-	TRBV5-5	TRBJ1-3	14	-	CASSLGVGGNTIYF	TGTGCCAGCAGCTTGGGCGTGGGGGGAAACACCATATATTTT
-	TRBV29-1	TRBJ2-3	14	TRBD1	CSVGLTGSSDTQYF	TGCAGCGTAGGACTGACAGGGAGTAGTGATACGCAGTATTTT
-	TRBV2	TRBJ1-2	14	TRBD1	CASREQGADYGYTF	TGTGCCAGCAGAGAACAGGGGGCCGACTATGGCTACACCTTC
-	TRBV5-8	TRBJ1-5	16	-	CASSLWAVGVNQPQHF	TGTGCCAGCAGCTTGTGGGCGGTGGGGGTCAATCAGCCCCAGCATTTT
-	TRBV28	TRBJ1-2	14	TRBD1	CASSLGDRVAGYTF	TGTGCCAGCAGTTTAGGGGACAGGGTTGCTGGCTACACCTTC
-	TRBV7-9	TRBJ2-1	15	TRBD2	CASSPLAGEVNEQFF	TGTGCCAGCAGCCCTTTAGCGGGAGAAGTCAATGAGCAGTTCTTC
-	TRBV18	TRBJ1-4	16	-	CASSRDAAATNEKLFF	TGTGCCAGCTCACGGGACGCGGCGGCAACTAATGAAAAACTGTTTTTT
once	TRBV30	TRBJ2-1	13	-	CAWATQAYNEQFF	TGTGCCTGGGCGACACAGGCCTACAATGAGCAGTTCTTC
-	TRBV5-1	TRBJ2-5	14	-	CASSLGGNQETQYF	TGCGCCAGCAGCTTGGGCGGGAACCAAGAGACCCAGTACTTC
-	TRBV7-3	TRBJ2-7	14	-	CASSLTGGSYEQYF	TGTGCCAGCAGCTTAACGGGGGGAAGCTACGAGCAGTACTTC
-	TRBV13	TRBJ2-1	18	TRBD2	CASRRGTGGLGPYNEQFF	TGTGCCAGCAGGCGGGGGACTGGGGGACTAGGGCCTTACAATGAGCAGTTCTTC
-	TRBV11-2	TRBJ2-1	17	TRBD2	CASTRRRLAGIPDEQFF	TGTGCCAGCACTCGCAGGCGGCTAGCGGGAATTCCTGATGAGCAGTTCTTC
few	TRBV10-3	TRBJ1-2	12	-	CAISEAGYGYTF	TGTGCCATCAGTGAAGCGGGGTATGGCTACACCTTC